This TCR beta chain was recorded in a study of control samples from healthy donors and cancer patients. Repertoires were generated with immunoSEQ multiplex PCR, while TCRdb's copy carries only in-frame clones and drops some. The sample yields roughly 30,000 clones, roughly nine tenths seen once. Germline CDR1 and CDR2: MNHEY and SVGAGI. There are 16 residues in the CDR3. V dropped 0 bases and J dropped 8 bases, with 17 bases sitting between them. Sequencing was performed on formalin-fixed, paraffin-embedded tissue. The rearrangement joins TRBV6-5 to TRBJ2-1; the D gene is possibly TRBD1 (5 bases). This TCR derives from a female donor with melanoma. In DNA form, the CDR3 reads TGTGCCAGCAGTTACTCGGGGCTGCAGAAAAAGGATGAGCAGTTCTTC. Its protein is CASSYSGLQKKDEQFF.